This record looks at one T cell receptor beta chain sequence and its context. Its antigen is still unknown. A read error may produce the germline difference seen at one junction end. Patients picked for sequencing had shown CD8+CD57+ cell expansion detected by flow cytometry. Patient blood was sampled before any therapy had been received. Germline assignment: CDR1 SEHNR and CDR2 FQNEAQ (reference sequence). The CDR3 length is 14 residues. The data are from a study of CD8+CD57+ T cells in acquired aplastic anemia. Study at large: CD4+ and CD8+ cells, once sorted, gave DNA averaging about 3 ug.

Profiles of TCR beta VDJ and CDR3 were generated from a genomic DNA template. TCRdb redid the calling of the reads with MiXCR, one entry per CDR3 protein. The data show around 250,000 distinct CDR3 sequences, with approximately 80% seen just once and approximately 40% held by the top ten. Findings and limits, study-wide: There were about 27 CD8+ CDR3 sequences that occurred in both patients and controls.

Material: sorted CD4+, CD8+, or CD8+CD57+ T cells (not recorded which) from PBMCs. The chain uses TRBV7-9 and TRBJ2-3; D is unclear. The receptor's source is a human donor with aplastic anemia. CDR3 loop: CASSLVPGALTLYF. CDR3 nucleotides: TGTGCCAGCAGCTTAGTGCCAGGTGCGCTTACGCTGTATTTT. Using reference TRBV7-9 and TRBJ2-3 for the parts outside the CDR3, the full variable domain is DTGVSQNPRHKITKRGQNVTFRCDPISEHNRLYWYRQTLGQGPEFLTYFQNEAQLEKSRLLSDRFSAERPKGSFSTLEIQRTEQGDSAMYLCASSLVPGALTLYFGPGTRLTVL.